Given below is one TCR beta chain in context. As yet, its antigen is unknown. The sample belongs to a study of cytomegalovirus exposure and HLA in healthy donors. The study's findings and limits: In a later analysis, a missense DCLRE1C variant was linked to TCR beta V- and J-gene trimming. An analysis was carried out at a later point. It showed that HLA-associated TCR beta chains were more clonally expanded than equally common non-associated chains.

The PCR had 60 Vbeta and 13 Jbeta primers. Libraries were prepared by immunoSEQ multiplex PCR; TCRdb keeps only in-frame clonotypes and omits some of them. This table has 150,000 to 200,000 clones, approximately 78% appearing once. V was pared by 5 bases and J by 4 bases, with 10 bases of the junction left unmatched. Germline CDR1 SEHNR, CDR2 FQNEAQ (reference sequence). The CDR3 loop spans 17 amino acids. V and J are TRBV7-9 and TRBJ2-1, with 11 bases identical to TRBD2. The receptor's source is a woman aged 18-29 years in good health and CMV-seronegative. The sequencing input was PBMCs. The CDR3 DNA reads as TGTGCCAGCAGCCCTGGCGGGACTAGCGGTAATTACAATGAGCAGTTCTTC. Protein: CASSPGGTSGNYNEQFF.